Sequencing of this T cell receptor beta chain was carried out in a study of blood T cell repertoires in COVID-19. This clone was detected a few times. As processed by the authors: Quantification of nucleated cells was approximated via reference gene primer amplification. Assay used: immunoSEQ multiplex PCR; TCRdb lists only in-frame clones, some missing. The V and J calls and clone size come from that table; D and trimming were worked out from the DNA. The sample lists around 180,000 clones, around 85% occurring once. Germline lookup yields CDR1 MDHEN and CDR2 SYDVKM. This CDR3 has 17 amino acids. Losses at the gene ends were 3 bases for V and 12 bases for J; bases not matched to a gene: 15.

This receptor was obtained from a man between 65 and 85 years old with active or convalescent COVID-19. The V call is TRBV28, the J call TRBJ2-1; 12 positions match TRBD1. Material: peripheral blood. This CDR3 reads CASSFLAPGQGAWWQFF. The CDR3 DNA reads TGTGCCAGCAGTTTCCTGGCACCGGGACAGGGGGCTTGGTGGCAGTTCTTC.